Detailed here is one T cell receptor (beta chain). For repertoire sequencing, the TCR beta CDR3 regions were amplified from RNA transcripts. HTBI primers served in a first-round RT-PCR, which a second-round multiplex PCR followed. One entry per CDR3 protein results from TCRdb running MiXCR on the multiplex PCR reads. The table records about 740,000 distinct CDR3 sequences, about 44% of them present only once. The germline V gene has CDR1 SGDLS and CDR2 YYNGEE. The CDR3 extends over 14 amino acids. The V end lost 3 bases, the J end lost 6 bases, and 12 bases lay between the germline ends. This sample was taken from a study of Graves' ophthalmopathy and Graves' hyperthyroidism.

The sequenced sample consisted of peripheral blood. The chain recombines TRBV9 with TRBJ2-2; D may be TRBD2 (5 bases). The clonotype originates from an adult man with Graves' ophthalmopathy. CDR3 in amino acids: CASSARPEAGELFF. CDR3 bases: TGTGCCAGCAGCGCCAGACCGGAGGCCGGGGAGCTGTTTTTT.